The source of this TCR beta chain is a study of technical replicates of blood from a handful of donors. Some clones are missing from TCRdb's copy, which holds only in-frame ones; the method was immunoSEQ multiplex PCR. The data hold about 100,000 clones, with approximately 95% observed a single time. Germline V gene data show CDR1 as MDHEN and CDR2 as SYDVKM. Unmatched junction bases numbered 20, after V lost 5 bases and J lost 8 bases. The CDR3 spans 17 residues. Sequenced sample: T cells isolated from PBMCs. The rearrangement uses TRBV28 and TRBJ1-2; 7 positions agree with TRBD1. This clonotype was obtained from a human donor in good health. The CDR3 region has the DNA TGTGCCAGCAGTCTCCCCCGACAGGGTGACGCCTTGCGGGGCTACACCTTC. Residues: CASSLPRQGDALRGYTF.